The rows below give T cell receptor beta chains drawn from one sample of a study of response to subunit inactivated influenza vaccine. Each CDR3 protein is one row after TCRdb ran MiXCR on the RT-PCR reads. The sample consists of 500,000 to 600,000 distinct CDR3 sequences, roughly 10% of them appearing once. The data were also submitted as part of a second study, on T cells expressing NK-cell markers.

Here the sequenced sample was PBMCs from blood, taken on the day of vaccination. The receptor set was obtained from a man aged 50 or older who received an inactivated influenza vaccine. The CDR3 runs from the conserved cysteine through the conserved F or W. D genes are given only for firm matches. Size is omitted from some rows. Given values are once, few, many or a class for expanded clones.

TGTGCCAGCAGACCGGGGGGTATGGAGACCCAGTACTTC,CASRPGGMETQYF,TRBD2,many,TRBJ2-5,TRBV7-2
TGTGCCAGTACGGGACGGCGCGTCAAAAACATTCAGTACTTC,CASTGRRVKNIQYF,NA,few,TRBJ2-4,TRBV2
TGTGCCAGCAGCTTAGCTGCACTCTCTAACTATGGCTACACCTTC,CASSLAALSNYGYTF,NA,few,TRBJ1-2,TRBV7-9
TGTGCCAGCAGCCTTACCTGGAGGAGGTACAAGCAGTACTTC,CASSLTWRRYKQYF,NA,NA,TRBJ2-7,TRBV27
TGCGCCAGCAGCTTGTCCGGGAATGGCTACACCTTC,CASSLSGNGYTF,NA,many,TRBJ1-2,TRBV5-1
TGTGCCAGCAGTTACTCGAACAGGCCGCTCCAAGAGACCCAGTACTTC,CASSYSNRPLQETQYF,NA,few,TRBJ2-5,TRBV6-5
TGCGCCAGCAGCTTGGGGGACAGGGGAGGCTACGAGCAGTACTTC,CASSLGDRGGYEQYF,TRBD1,NA,TRBJ2-7,TRBV5-1
TGTGCCAGCAGCTTGTTTCCGGTAGATGAAAAACTGTTTTTT,CASSLFPVDEKLFF,NA,few,TRBJ1-4,TRBV5-5
TGTGCCAGCAGTCTCACCCGGGACGGATGGATCTACGAGCAGTACTTC,CASSLTRDGWIYEQYF,NA,many,TRBJ2-7,TRBV27
TGTGCCAGCAGTTACCTAGCGGGGGGGCCTGAGGAGACCCAGTACTTC,CASSYLAGGPEETQYF,TRBD2,few,TRBJ2-5,TRBV6-5
TGCGCCAGCAGCCCGGGACTAGGGAGTTACGAGCAGTACTTC,CASSPGLGSYEQYF,TRBD2,many,TRBJ2-7,TRBV5-1
TGTGCCAGCAGCCGCAAAGACCAGGGTGGGTGGGGAAACATTCAGTACTTC,CASSRKDQGGWGNIQYF,NA,few,TRBJ2-4,TRBV7-9
TGTGCCAGTAGTGCGACTAGCGGGAATCCTCCCTACGAGCAGTACTTC,CASSATSGNPPYEQYF,TRBD2,NA,TRBJ2-7,TRBV19
TGTGCCAGCAGCTTGGTAGCGGGAGGGCCAGATACGCAGTATTTT,CASSLVAGGPDTQYF,TRBD2,NA,TRBJ2-3,TRBV7-8
TGCGCCAGCAGCAGGGACAGGGACGTGTACGAGCAGTACTTC,CASSRDRDVYEQYF,TRBD1,NA,TRBJ2-7,TRBV5-1
TGTGCCTGTCAGGGGAATAAGCCCCACCGATTT,CACQGNKPHRF,NA,NA,TRBJ2-3,TRBV6-5
TGTGCCAGCAGCTTAGTTGGCGGAACTAGCACAGATACGCAGTATTTT,CASSLVGGTSTDTQYF,NA,many,TRBJ2-3,TRBV7-9
TGCAGCGCCCCGGGACAGAACTCCTACAATGAGCAGTTCTTC,CSAPGQNSYNEQFF,TRBD1,many,TRBJ2-1,TRBV29-1
TGTGCCACCAGCGGGGGGAACAACACCGGGGAGCTGTTTTTT,CATSGGNNTGELFF,NA,NA,TRBJ2-2,TRBV15
TGCAGCGTTGAAGATCAAATGGGCGACGAGCAGTACTTC,CSVEDQMGDEQYF,NA,NA,TRBJ2-7,TRBV29-1
TGCGCCAGCAGCCAAGTTTGGGGGACAGGGGGCTACGAGCAGTACTTC,CASSQVWGTGGYEQYF,TRBD1,NA,TRBJ2-7,TRBV4-1
TGTGCCAGCAGCTTACAAGACAAATCCTACGAGCAGTACTTC,CASSLQDKSYEQYF,NA,many,TRBJ2-7,TRBV7-6
TGTGCCAGCTCGCCACTCCGGGACAGTCCTAATTCACCCCTCCACTTT,CASSPLRDSPNSPLHF,TRBD1,few,TRBJ1-6,TRBV18
TGTGCCAGCAGAAAGGGGTCGAGGAGCTCCTACGAGCAGTACTTC,CASRKGSRSSYEQYF,NA,NA,TRBJ2-7,TRBV6-1
TGTGCCAGCAGCCCTGGACTAGCGGGCTTCCTTAATGAGCAGTTCTTC,CASSPGLAGFLNEQFF,TRBD2,few,TRBJ2-1,TRBV25-1
TGTGCCAGCAGTTCCGGGACAAGGGGGCTTGTGTGGACCCAGTACTTC,CASSSGTRGLVWTQYF,TRBD1,NA,TRBJ2-5,TRBV28
TGTGCCAGCAGTGAACGGGCAGGGGCCAATGAGCAGTTCTTC,CASSERAGANEQFF,NA,NA,TRBJ2-1,TRBV6-1
TGTGCCAGCAGCTTACCCGCTCGAGGGAACACCGGGGAGCTGTTTTTT,CASSLPARGNTGELFF,NA,NA,TRBJ2-2,TRBV7-9
TGCAGCGTTGAAGGGGGGACAGGGGAATGGGCCACTGAAGCTTTCTTT,CSVEGGTGEWATEAFF,TRBD1,many,TRBJ1-1,TRBV29-1
TGCAGTGCTAGACTTGCGGGGTGGGAGACCCAGTACTTC,CSARLAGWETQYF,NA,NA,TRBJ2-5,TRBV20-1
TGTGCCAGCAAAACCACGAGGATAACCGGGGAGCTGTTTTTT,CASKTTRITGELFF,NA,NA,TRBJ2-2,TRBV12-3/TRBV12-4
TGCGCCAGCAGCTTGGAGGGGACAGGGACCTATGGCTACACCTTC,CASSLEGTGTYGYTF,TRBD1,NA,TRBJ1-2,TRBV5-1
TGCGCCACCAAAAGGACAGCCACCTCCTACGAGCAGTACTTC,CATKRTATSYEQYF,NA,NA,TRBJ2-7,TRBV5-1
TGTGCCAGCAGCCCATCAACAGGTTTTGGAGATGAGCAGTTCTTC,CASSPSTGFGDEQFF,NA,NA,TRBJ2-1,TRBV7-8
TGTGCCAGCAAACTGGGGGGAAACATTCAGTACTTC,CASKLGGNIQYF,NA,few,TRBJ2-4,TRBV2
TGCGCCAGCAGCCCGGGGGTGCAAGAGACCCAGTACTTC,CASSPGVQETQYF,NA,many,TRBJ2-5,TRBV5-1
TGTGCCAGCAGTGCAGCTTACGGGGACCCTGGCTACACCTTC,CASSAAYGDPGYTF,NA,NA,TRBJ1-2,TRBV6-1
TGCAGTGCTAGAGTGGGGTCCTCCTACGAGCAGTACTTC,CSARVGSSYEQYF,NA,many,TRBJ2-7,TRBV20-1
TGCGCCAGCAGTGATTCACGACTAGTAGTCAATGAGCAGTTCTTC,CASSDSRLVVNEQFF,NA,few,TRBJ2-1,TRBV10-2
TGTGCCAGCAGCCTAAGATGGGCAATGAAAAACATTCAGTACTTC,CASSLRWAMKNIQYF,NA,few,TRBJ2-4,TRBV6-2/TRBV6-3
TGTGCCACCAGCGGAGCAGGGGTACGCGAGACCCAGTACTTC,CATSGAGVRETQYF,NA,NA,TRBJ2-5,TRBV15
TGCGCCAGCAGCAAACTTCTCGCGGGAGGTTCAGATACGCAGTATTTT,CASSKLLAGGSDTQYF,TRBD2,few,TRBJ2-3,TRBV5-1
TGTGCCTGGAGTGTAGGGATTGAATACGAGCAGTACTTC,CAWSVGIEYEQYF,NA,few,TRBJ2-7,TRBV30
TGTGCCAGCAGCCAACAGGGAGTTGAAGGCTACACCTTC,CASSQQGVEGYTF,NA,NA,TRBJ1-2,TRBV3-1
TGTGCCAGCAGTGTAACACACCAAGAGACCCAGTACTTC,CASSVTHQETQYF,NA,few,TRBJ2-5,TRBV6-1
TGTGCCAGCAGTCTCAGGGAAGTGGGCACTGAAGCTTTCTTT,CASSLREVGTEAFF,NA,few,TRBJ1-1,TRBV28
TGTGCGAGCAGTAGTACAGTAATCTCTGGGGCCAACGTCCTGACTTTC,CASSSTVISGANVLTF,NA,NA,TRBJ2-6,TRBV10-3
TGCAGTGCTAGAGATGCGGGGGGCGGCACAGATACGCAGTATTTT,CSARDAGGGTDTQYF,TRBD2,NA,TRBJ2-3,TRBV20-1
TGTGCCAGCAGTTTCTTCCCGGGAGGGGAGACCCAGTACTTC,CASSFFPGGETQYF,TRBD2,NA,TRBJ2-5,TRBV6-2/TRBV6-3
TGTGCCAGCAGTTCGCTGGTCTCTAGCGGGTTCCCAGATACGCAGTATTTT,CASSSLVSSGFPDTQYF,TRBD2,many,TRBJ2-3,TRBV12-3/TRBV12-4
TGTGCCAGCAGCTTACGGTCTTCCACCGAACTCTCCTACGAGCAGTACTTC,CASSLRSSTELSYEQYF,NA,NA,TRBJ2-7,TRBV7-2
TGTGCCACTATGAAGAACACCGGGGAGCTGTTTTTT,CATMKNTGELFF,NA,few,TRBJ2-2,TRBV24-1
TGTGCCAGCAGCTTAGCGGGTGAGGGCCTCCGGTACGAGCAGTACTTC,CASSLAGEGLRYEQYF,NA,few,TRBJ2-7,TRBV7-8
TGTGCCAGCAGTTTATGGCTAGCGGACCAAGAGACCCAGTACTTC,CASSLWLADQETQYF,TRBD2,few,TRBJ2-5,TRBV12-3/TRBV12-4
TGTGTCAGCAGCCCCGCTTCTAAAAGCTCCTACGAGCAGTACTTC,CVSSPASKSSYEQYF,NA,NA,TRBJ2-7,TRBV7-2
TGTGCCATCAGTGAGTCGGCAGCAACCAAAAACATTCAGTACTTC,CAISESAATKNIQYF,NA,NA,TRBJ2-4,TRBV10-3
TGCGCCAGCAGCCTAGCGGACGGTCACGGGGAGCTGTTTTTT,CASSLADGHGELFF,TRBD2,NA,TRBJ2-2,TRBV5-1